The present T cell receptor beta chain was sequenced within a study of CD8 T cells in ankylosing spondylitis. Study-level points and caveats: As reported, disease-linked clones showed significant enrichment in matched ankylosing spondylitis synovial fluid. Clones that were linked to disease were CD8+ and were relatively rare in peripheral blood.

This clonotype was seen repeatedly, ten times or more. Its antigen is still unknown. The CDR3 consists of 15 residues. Unmatched junction bases numbered 6, after V lost 5 bases and J lost 0 bases. Germline values: CDR1 DFQATT, CDR2 SNEGSKA (reference sequence). TCRdb called the 5' RACE reads again in MiXCR, with one record for every CDR3 protein. This repertoire shows 220,000 or so distinct CDR3 sequences, roughly 10% found once; its top ten account for 21%. The TCR comes from a male donor with ankylosing spondylitis or in good health (not recorded which). V is TRBV20-1 and J is TRBJ2-1; 8 nucleotides agree with TRBD2. Sequencing used blood, either unsorted or a sorted T cell fraction (not recorded which). Here the CDR3 DNA reads TGCAGTGCTGTCTCTAGCGGGTCCTCCTACAATGAGCAGTTCTTC. Encoded protein: CSAVSSGSSYNEQFF.